One sample yielded the 6 T cell receptor beta chains listed below, sequenced in a study of blood T cell repertoires in COVID-19. Generated by immunoSEQ multiplex PCR, the TCRdb table keeps only in-frame clones and is missing some. The sample consists of roughly 250,000 clones, about 86% of them appearing once. The sample comprised peripheral blood. All receptors derive from a woman aged 25 to 39 with COVID-19, enrolled during active disease.

The rearrangement links TRBV18 to TRBJ1-2; D gene ambiguous. Trimming stripped 3 bases from V and 6 bases from J, with 14 bases between. The germline V gene has CDR1 KGHSH and CDR2 LQKENI. The CDR3 is made up of 14 amino acids. The CDR3 sequence: CASSPLEGTHGYTF. CDR3 in DNA: TGTGCCAGCTCACCGCTCGAGGGCACCCATGGCTACACCTTC.

This clone has a single count. The chain combines TRBV6-5 with TRBJ2-3; a weak D match, TRBD2 (5 bases). CDR3 length: 11 residues. Germline-derived CDR1 and CDR2 are MNHEY and SVGAGI. Trimming removed 7 bases from V and 8 bases from J, with 10 bases in between. CDR3 in DNA: TGTGCCAGCACCTCACTAGGTACGCAGTATTTT. Amino acids: CASTSLGTQYF.

The V and J genes are TRBV27 and TRBJ2-1; D unclear. Germline CDR1 reads MNHEY; CDR2 reads SMNVEV (reference sequence). V gave up 6 bases and J gave up 2 bases, with 11 bases separating them. This CDR3 has 14 amino acids. CDR3 sequence reads: CASRGRPTYNEQFF. CDR3 DNA: TGTGCCAGCAGGGGCCGACCGACCTACAATGAGCAGTTCTTC.

The chain joins TRBV15 to TRBJ1-3; tentatively, D is TRBD1 (6 bases). V lost 2 bases, J lost 2 bases, and 10 bases lay in between. Germline assignment: CDR1 LNHNV and CDR2 YYDKDF (reference sequence). This CDR3 is 15 amino acids long. As DNA, the CDR3 is TGTGCCACCAGCAGATCGGACAGCACTGGAAACACCATATATTTT. This encodes CATSRSDSTGNTIYF.

The chain has TRBV5-4 and TRBJ2-7, with TRBD2 matching 10 bases. From germline, CDR1 is SGHNT and CDR2 YYREEE (reference sequence). CDR3 length equals 16 residues. The junction had 12 bases not matched to a gene; V was cut back by 5 bases and J by 4 bases. Here the CDR3 reads CASSSSGGLPTYEQYF. Here the CDR3 DNA reads TGTGCCAGCAGTTCTAGCGGGGGACTTCCTACATACGAGCAGTACTTC.

The rearrangement links TRBV30 to TRBJ1-4, with D possibly matching TRBD1 (6 bases). The germline V gene has CDR1 GTSNPN and CDR2 SVGIG (reference sequence). This CDR3 has 15 residues. Trimming removed 0 bases from V and 6 bases from J, with 14 bases in between. Here the CDR3 reads CAWSVRGGRDEKLFF. The CDR3 coding sequence is TGTGCCTGGAGTGTACGAGGGGGGAGGGATGAAAAACTGTTTTTT.